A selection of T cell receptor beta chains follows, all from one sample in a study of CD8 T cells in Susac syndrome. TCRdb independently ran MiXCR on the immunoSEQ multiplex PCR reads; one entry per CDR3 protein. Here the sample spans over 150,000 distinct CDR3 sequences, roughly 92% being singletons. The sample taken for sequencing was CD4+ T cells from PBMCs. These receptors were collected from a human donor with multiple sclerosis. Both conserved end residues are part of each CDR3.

CASSTTGDHLTNEKLFF TRBJ1-4 TRBV27
CASSGGSGSGNIQYF TRBJ2-4 TRBV2
CASSLTDRAHSGNTIYF TRBJ1-3 TRBV5-1
CSAGPTGDTQYF TRBJ2-3 TRBV20-1
CASSRDIGTGALQQYF TRBJ2-7 TRBV3-1
CATSARDEQFF TRBJ2-1 TRBV12-3/TRBV12-4
CASSPWGRGTNEKLFF TRBJ1-4 TRBV14
CASSLAGFNEQFF TRBJ2-1 TRBV7-9
CASTPRGRGNQPQHF TRBJ1-5 TRBV19
CAGSLSPDRETYEQYF TRBJ2-7 TRBV7-3
CASSPLRVEDTEAFF TRBJ1-1 TRBV18
CASSQGQGRTDTQYF TRBJ2-3 TRBV3-1
CASSAQTGPYEQYF TRBJ2-7 TRBV7-2
CATSRGEGEAFF TRBJ1-1 TRBV15
CASSLVDPRDEQYF TRBJ2-7 TRBV7-9
CASSLVLLAGRDEQYF TRBJ2-7 TRBV5-1
CASSFLSGPSNQPQHF TRBJ1-5 TRBV19
CASSPGLAENIQYF TRBJ2-4 TRBV7-2
CASSRGGLAGEQYF TRBJ2-7 TRBV5-4
CASSKGGTSGNYEQYF TRBJ2-7 TRBV6-2/TRBV6-3
CASSLRQVDEQYF TRBJ2-7 TRBV12-3/TRBV12-4
CASRHGAGGHSGANVLTF TRBJ2-6 TRBV5-1
CASSFPGGNQPQHF TRBJ1-5 TRBV12-3/TRBV12-4